One and the same sample provided the 4 T cell receptor beta chains below, sequenced in a study of T cells after yellow fever vaccination. TCRdb re-called the 5' RACE reads with MiXCR, one entry per CDR3 protein. The table records fewer than 450,000 distinct CDR3 sequences, under 14% of them present only once. Sequences were derived from PBMCs, sampled on the day of the first yellow fever vaccination. All receptors come from a man aged 18-30 years who received the YFV17D yellow fever vaccine.

The chain recombines TRBV30 with TRBJ1-1, with 8 bases fitting TRBD1. Germline lookup yields CDR1 GTSNPN and CDR2 SVGIG (reference sequence). CDR3 length: 18 amino acids. V was pared by 2 bases and J by 0 bases, with 14 bases of the junction left unmatched. The CDR3 DNA reads as TGTGCCTGGAGTAGAGGGTTATACAGGGGGTCGGTGAACACTGAAGCTTTCTTT. It encodes CAWSRGLYRGSVNTEAFF.

The J gene is TRBJ2-5, the V gene TRBV20-1; D is perhaps TRBD1 or TRBD2 (5 bases each). V gave up 6 bases and J gave up 5 bases, with 22 bases separating them. The CDR3 is 15 amino acids. Germline V gene lookup returns CDR1 DFQATT and CDR2 SNEGSKA (reference sequence). The CDR3 is CSADPGTGARETQYF. The CDR3 nucleotides are TGCAGTGCGGATCCCGGGACCGGAGCAAGGGAGACCCAGTACTTC.

CDR3 DNA: TGTGCCAGCAGCCTTGGGACAGGGATACTCTACGAGCAGTACTTC. This encodes CASSLGTGILYEQYF. The rearrangement links TRBV6-2 or TRBV6-3 to TRBJ2-7; TRBD1 matches 9 bases. CDR1 MNHEY and CDR2 SVGEGT come from the germline V gene. The CDR3 covers 15 residues. J gave up 3 bases and V 6 bases, and 9 bases lay outside the gene matches.

In its sample, this clonotype was seen a few times. V is TRBV4-3 and J is TRBJ1-6; a possible D gene is TRBD1 (6 bases). The germline gives CDR1 LGHNA, CDR2 YSLEER. The V end lost 0 bases, the J end lost 8 bases, and 11 bases lay between the germline ends. The CDR3 totals 15 residues. The CDR3 loop reads CASSQERGAYSPLHF. CDR3 sequence (DNA): TGCGCCAGCAGCCAAGAGAGGGGGGCCTATTCACCCCTCCACTTT.